This T cell receptor beta chain was identified during a study of T-cell reconstitution after alpha-beta-depleted transplantation in children (dated by TCRdb to 2015 to 2016). Notes on the research overall: Using TCR repertoire profiling, the study quantitatively followed how T-cell immune reconstitution unfolded in children after TCRalphabeta/CD19-depleted allogeneic hematopoietic cell transplantation.

In light of the paper, this sample's treatment or condition label describes: allogeneic hematopoietic cell transplantation with graft depleted of TCRalphabeta T cells and CD19 B cells. The transplant recipients were children given TCRalphabeta/CD19-depleted allogeneic hematopoietic cell grafts. CDR3 length: 15 amino acids, cysteine to phenylalanine. Only the CDR3 portion is preserved as DNA: 45 bases, with reading frame beginning at the first base. The junction shows trimming of 1 base on V and 3 bases on J, plus 10 bases between the germline ends. Libraries were made using PCR. The sequencer listed for this sample is Illumina HiSeq 2500. TCR libraries were prepared with molecular barcoding, using unique molecular identifiers to normalize TCRbeta repertoire quantification. The public reads were run again by TCRdb, first through fastp at Q25 and then through MiXCR, and only productive beta chains were kept. Each entry merges the rows of one CDR3 protein and shows their most common DNA and genes. The sample table shows 250,000 to 400,000 distinct CDR3 sequences, and approximately 23% are seen once. The biggest ten clones account for approximately 9.9% of the sample.

This clonotype showed up just a few times. It lacks a known antigen. One base away there is no much larger clone; base qualities are not given. Results and caveats for the whole study, not just this receptor: Hyperexpanded clone frequencies declined over subsequent months; after one year, T-cell counts and TCRbeta diversity were mostly attributed to newly produced T cells. The apparently early alphabetaT-cell count recovery about two months after transplant was reportedly dependent on only several hundred rapidly expanded clones derived from non-depleted graft cells. In some patients, the high TCRbeta diversity seen at day 60 was put down to recipient T cells and intrathymic progenitors that had survived conditioning.

The rearrangement combines TRBV23-1 with TRBJ2-4; the D gene cannot be named for sure. Being an ORF, TRBV23-1 has a function that is uncertain. The sequence was collected from a male patient younger than 18 who had a stem cell transplant for acute lymphoblastic leukemia, so the T cells may come from the graft donor. Specimen: PBMCs, mostly from graft donor cells, collected 180 days after TCRalphabeta/CD19-depleted stem cell transplant. The DNA sequence is given as TGCGCCAGCAGTCAATGGCATCGGAACAAAAACATTCAGTACTTC. Its protein reads: CASSQWHRNKNIQYF.